This T cell receptor (beta chain) comes out of a study of cytomegalovirus exposure and HLA in healthy donors (dated by TCRdb to between 2016 and 2019). Concerning the study at large: The roughly 650 repertoires of the first cohort and the approximately 130 validation repertoires were produced on the same platform, according to a later analysis. The study aimed to test whether signatures of past pathogen exposure could be identified by cataloging public T cell receptors. A separate validation cohort of 100 to 150 different subjects was used in addition to the roughly 720-subject first cohort. To predict cytomegalovirus infection status, the study combined high-throughput TCR immunosequencing, statistical association of individual TCRs with disease status, and machine learning. Overall study results and their limits: The validation cohort had no HLA typing available for a later analysis, so co-occurrence within that cohort was assessed over all 130 or so repertoires. It was suggested by the authors that the approach could potentially be generalized to other disease states and immunological phenotypes. In the study, some 160 TCR beta chains were listed as associated with cytomegalovirus. Across donors, most TCR sequences were observed very rarely, whereas some public TCRs were present in many individuals. The classifier was reported to diagnose cytomegalovirus status with high specificity and sensitivity in both the original and validation cohorts. In a later analysis, TCRs clustered in the first cohort were found to also tend to co-occur in the roughly 110 validation repertoires, with about 94% of cluster scores above 0. In vitro tests confirmed that a few of the cytomegalovirus-associated TCR beta chains recognize cytomegalovirus antigens.

The CDR1 and CDR2 encoded by the germline V gene are MGHRA and YSYEKL. The CDR3 contains 16 residues, cysteine and phenylalanine counted. Only CDR3 DNA remains: 48 bases, in frame from the first base. V is pruned by 1 base and J by 4 bases, leaving 6 bases of the junction without a gene match. The receptor library was made with the immunoSEQ multiplex PCR assay. Concerning the study's data processing: A statistical classification framework was built to diagnose cytomegalovirus status from the catalog of TCR beta chain sequences. As stored in TCRdb, this immuneACCESS dataset retains in-frame rearrangements with V and J assigned. A fraction of the clones does not appear; measured against another copy, unresolved V genes explain less than half of the discrepancy, and the remainder lacks a known reason. D and trimming come from the DNA, and the V and J calls and clone size come from that table. The sample table shows 150,000 to 200,000 clones, and 86% are seen once. The ten largest clones represent approximately 5% of the sample.

As regards this clone: What this receptor recognizes is not known. The sample holds no much larger clone one base away, and base qualities are not on file.

The donors were included in the validation cohort of 120 subjects, a group kept apart from the roughly 680-subject first cohort. Here the chain combines TRBV4-1 and TRBJ2-7, and TRBD2 aligns with 11 junction nucleotides. The sequenced sample consisted of PBMCs. This sequence was found in a woman aged 30 to 39 in good health and CMV-seronegative. The CDR3 protein sequence reads: CASSQGLAGGPYEQYF. The DNA reads as follows: TGCGCCAGCAGCCAAGGATTAGCGGGAGGGCCTTACGAGCAGTACTTC.